The next 11 T cell receptor beta chains were all read from a single sample in a study of molecular identifiers for immune sequencing clone quantification. Each CDR3 protein is one row after TCRdb ran MiXCR on the PCR reads. The data hold roughly 90,000 distinct CDR3 sequences, with around 27% observed a single time. The material sequenced was naive CD8+ T cells from blood, with Jurkat cell RNA spiked in. Subset of the sample: FACS-sorted CD8+CD4-CCR7+CD45RA+ naive T cells. The receptors derive from a human donor in good health. Some libraries in this study had Jurkat cell RNA spiked in.

The V gene is TRBV5-4, the J gene TRBJ2-7; a possible D gene is TRBD2 (6 bases). The germline V gene has CDR1 SGHNT and CDR2 YYREEE (reference sequence). The V end was cut by 0 bases, the J end by 2 bases, with 9 bases between. This CDR3 has 14 amino acids. CDR3 DNA sequence: TGTGCCAGCAGCTTGGCGGGAGCCACCTACGAGCAGTACTTC. It translates to CASSLAGATYEQYF.

As for this clonotype: This may be a read error: a much more frequent sequence differs by one nucleotide. The rearrangement links TRBV2 to TRBJ2-4; tentatively, D is TRBD2 (5 bases). Trimming left V 7 bases short and J 8 bases short, with 15 bases between. The germline V gene encodes CDR1 SNHLY and CDR2 FYNNEI. CDR3 length: 13 residues. The CDR3 is CASMRARQDIQYF. The DNA for the CDR3 is TGTGCCAGCATGCGGGCAAGGCAGGACATTCAGTACTTC. The full variable domain, rest sourced from reference TRBV2 and TRBJ2-4, is EPEVTQTPSHQVTQMGQEVILRCVPISNHLYFYWYRQILGQKVEFLVSFYNNEISEKSEIFDDQFSVERPDGSNFTLKIRSTKLEDSAMYFCASMRARQDIQYFGAGTRLSVL.

This clonotype was seen only a few times. This chain uses TRBV4-3 with TRBJ2-3; TRBD2 matches 11 bases. V lost 0 bases to trimming and J lost 0 bases; unmatched junction nucleotides: 11. This CDR3 is built from 20 residues. Looked up from germline, CDR1 is LGHNA and CDR2 is YSLEER. CDR3 amino acids: CASSQDLAGGSFGSTDTQYF. For the CDR3, the DNA is TGCGCCAGCAGCCAAGACCTAGCGGGAGGATCGTTTGGTAGCACAGATACGCAGTATTTT.

This clonotype appeared many times. The CDR3: CSVEGLADYEQYF. The CDR3 nucleotides are TGCAGCGTTGAAGGGCTAGCAGACTACGAGCAGTACTTC. The rearrangement links TRBV29-1 to TRBJ2-7, with a possible D match to TRBD2 (5 bases). The ends were cut back, 1 base at V and 3 bases at J, with 10 bases in the middle. CDR3 length: 13 amino acids. Germline V gene data show CDR1 as SQVTM and CDR2 as ANQGSEA.

The gene calls are TRBV12-3 or TRBV12-4 and TRBJ2-7, with TRBD2 identical over 10 bases. With V trimmed by 5 bases and J by 4 bases, 8 bases remained unmatched. This CDR3 has 15 amino acids. The CDR3 sequence: CASSPGPAGGYEQYF. The DNA for the CDR3 is TGTGCCAGCAGTCCAGGACCAGCGGGAGGGTACGAGCAGTACTTC.

This clonotype was counted at least ten times. The CDR3 protein is CASTSGGEETQYF. Here the CDR3 DNA reads TGTGCCAGCACCTCAGGGGGCGAAGAGACCCAGTACTTC. The gene calls are TRBV6-5 and TRBJ2-5; 8 positions match TRBD1. With V trimmed by 7 bases and J by 3 bases, 4 bases remained unmatched. The CDR3 has 13 amino acids. CDR1 is MNHEY and CDR2 is SVGAGI in the germline V gene.

The chain has TRBV10-3 and TRBJ2-1, with 8 bases aligning to TRBD2. The CDR3 covers 16 residues. Trimming at V came to 0 bases and at J to 7 bases, leaving 8 bases not matched to a gene. CDR1 and CDR2 from the germline V gene are ENHRY and SYGVKD. For the CDR3, the DNA is TGTGCCATCAGTGAGTCGGGCGGGGGGCCTTATAATGAGCAGTTCTTC. Amino acid sequence: CAISESGGGPYNEQFF.

The chain carries TRBV28 and TRBJ2-1; D might be TRBD1 (5 bases). CDR1 is MDHEN and CDR2 is SYDVKM in the germline V gene. V lost 10 bases, J lost 0 bases, and 13 bases lay in between. The CDR3 covers 14 residues. CDR3 residues: CATRQSSSYNEQFF. The CDR3 nucleotides are TGTGCCACCAGACAGAGCAGCTCCTACAATGAGCAGTTCTTC.

A remark on this clonotype: Just one base apart from a much larger clone, this may be a read error. This rearrangement joins TRBV4-3 to TRBJ2-3; 10 bases fit TRBD1. This CDR3 region has 16 residues. Germline CDR1 reads LGHNA; CDR2 reads YSLEER. CDR3 coding DNA: TGCACCAGCAGCCAAGTGGGGACAGGGGGCACAGATACGCAGTATTTT. It specifies CTSSQVGTGGTDTQYF.

The V and J genes are TRBV6-6 and TRBJ2-7, with D perhaps assigned TRBD1 or TRBD2 (5 bases each). This CDR3 has 14 residues. V lost 8 bases and J 6 bases, leaving 20 bases between the germline ends. CDR1 is MNHNY, CDR2 SVGAGI, per germline (reference sequence). Here the CDR3 DNA reads TGTGCCAGCGAGTTGGGGACCCGATTTGGCGAGCAGTACTTC. As protein: CASELGTRFGEQYF.

In this sample, this clonotype turned up many times. The chain couples TRBV6-1 to TRBJ1-5, with D hard to call. V lost 6 bases, J lost 5 bases, and 14 bases lay in between. Germline V gene lookup returns CDR1 MNHNS and CDR2 SASEGT. This CDR3 is 14 amino acids long. The CDR3: CASRGVGEYQPQHF. CDR3 nucleotide sequence: TGTGCCAGCAGGGGAGTTGGTGAATATCAGCCCCAGCATTTT.